These T cell receptor beta chains were read from a single sample in a study of early T cells in non-severe SARS-CoV-2 infection. TCRdb recomputed calls from the 5' RACE reads with MiXCR, one row per CDR3 protein. The sample shows about 34,000 distinct CDR3 sequences, roughly 6% of them seen only once. Sequencing used whole blood. These receptors were taken from an adult who was a healthcare worker with PCR-confirmed SARS-CoV-2 infection or an uninfected control (not recorded which). CDR3s include the opening cysteine and the closing phenylalanine or tryptophan. A D gene is named only where the DNA matches it firmly. Rows may omit the clone size; those that give it use once, few, many or a size class.

TRBV12-3/TRBV12-4	.	many	TRBJ1-5	TGTGCCAGCAGAAAAGGTGGGGGATCAAATCAGCCCCAGCATTTT	CASRKGGGSNQPQHF
TRBV18	.	.	TRBJ2-5	TGTGCCAGCTCACCTACTTTCCAAGAGACCCAGTACTTC	CASSPTFQETQYF
TRBV7-3	.	many	TRBJ2-2	TGTGCCAGCAGCTCCGACGGTACCGGGGAGCTGTTTTTT	CASSSDGTGELFF
TRBV27	TRBD2	many	TRBJ2-1	TGTGCCAGCAGTTCCACTCCGGGGGGCTACAATGAGCAGTTCTTC	CASSSTPGGYNEQFF
TRBV6-5	TRBD1	few	TRBJ1-3	TGTGCCAGCAGTTACGGAGACAGGGCCCTCTCTGGAAACACCATATATTTT	CASSYGDRALSGNTIYF
TRBV24-1	.	few	TRBJ1-1	TGTGCCACCAGAGGCCGGGACACGAGGAACACTGAAGCTTTCTTT	CATRGRDTRNTEAFF
TRBV6-6	TRBD1	few	TRBJ1-6	TGTGCCAGCAGTTCCGACAGGGGCAATAATTCACCCCTCCACTTT	CASSSDRGNNSPLHF
TRBV4-3	.	.	TRBJ1-4	TGCGCCAGCAGCCAGGGGACCCTTGAAAAACTGTTTTTT	CASSQGTLEKLFF
TRBV7-9	TRBD1	.	TRBJ2-1	TGTGCCAGCAGCGTTATCGGGGCCAGGGGGCGTGATGAGCAGTTCTTC	CASSVIGARGRDEQFF
TRBV9	.	many	TRBJ2-3	TGTGCCAGCAGCGTAGCGGGGACTTACACAGATACGCAGTATTTT	CASSVAGTYTDTQYF
TRBV6-2/TRBV6-3	.	many	TRBJ2-5	TGTGCCAGCAGCCGGAGGGAGACCCAGTACTTC	CASSRRETQYF
TRBV5-1	TRBD2	many	TRBJ2-1	TGCGCCAGCAGCCCAACGACTAGCGGGGGGGCCAATGAGCAGTTCTTC	CASSPTTSGGANEQFF
TRBV20-1	.	few	TRBJ2-5	TGCAGTGCTCACTTCTCAGAGACCCAGTACTTC	CSAHFSETQYF
TRBV2	TRBD2	many	TRBJ2-2	TGTGCCAGCGACGGAGGCGGGGGGGCCACCGGGGAGCTGTTTTTT	CASDGGGGATGELFF
TRBV19	TRBD1	.	TRBJ1-1	TGTGCCAGTAGAGACAGGGGGCGCAGTAGCGGGACTGAAGCTTTCTTT	CASRDRGRSSGTEAFF
TRBV21-1	.	.	TRBJ2-5	TGTGCCAGCAGCAAAGTTATCGGGGACCGGGAGACCCAGTACTTC	CASSKVIGDRETQYF
TRBV6-5	.	many	TRBJ1-6	TGTGCCAGCAGGCTTAAGGGTTCACCCCTCCACTTT	CASRLKGSPLHF
TRBV9	.	many	TRBJ2-3	TGTGCCAGCAGCCCCGGGGGGCATGGGGAAGATACGCAGTATTTT	CASSPGGHGEDTQYF
TRBV12-3/TRBV12-4	.	many	TRBJ1-3	TGTGCCAGCAGTCCACAGGGCTCTGGAAACACCATATATTTT	CASSPQGSGNTIYF
TRBV2	.	many	TRBJ1-5	TGTGCCAGCAGTGACAGGGGTCTTGGCAATCAGCCCCAGCATTTT	CASSDRGLGNQPQHF
TRBV4-1	TRBD1	many	TRBJ2-2	TGCGCCAGCAGCCTCCGGACAGGGGGGAACACCGGGGAGCTGTTTTTT	CASSLRTGGNTGELFF
TRBV11-2	.	few	TRBJ2-3	TGTGCCAGCAGCTCAATTAATAAAGGTGGGCAGTATTTT	CASSSINKGGQYF
TRBV7-2	TRBD2	many	TRBJ2-5	TGTGCCAGCAGCTACAGAAGGGGACTAGCGCGACAAGAGACCCAGTACTTC	CASSYRRGLARQETQYF
TRBV5-5	.	many	TRBJ1-5	TGTGCCAGCAGCTCCGGGACGGTCAATCAGCCCCAGCATTTT	CASSSGTVNQPQHF
TRBV7-8	TRBD2	.	TRBJ2-5	TGTGCCAGCAGCGTTAGCGGGGGGGTCCAAGAGACCCAGTACTTC	CASSVSGGVQETQYF
TRBV28	.	few	TRBJ2-7	TGTGCCAGCAGTTTTGGCGGGGCCAGCTCCTACGAGCAGTACTTC	CASSFGGASSYEQYF
TRBV4-1	.	.	TRBJ2-7	TGCGCCAGCAGCCAAGTAGGGGGGGCCATGTACGAGCAGTACTTC	CASSQVGGAMYEQYF
TRBV18	.	many	TRBJ1-6	TGTGCCAGCTCAGCAACAGGCTCCTATAATTCACCCCTCCACTTT	CASSATGSYNSPLHF
TRBV7-9	.	few	TRBJ2-1	TGTGCCAGCAGTCTCGGTCCGCACCCTTCCTACAATGAGCAGTTCTTC	CASSLGPHPSYNEQFF
TRBV27	.	many	TRBJ1-1	TGTGCCAGCAGGCCTGGGCAAATGAACACTGAAGCTTTCTTT	CASRPGQMNTEAFF
TRBV6-1	.	.	TRBJ2-7	TGTGCCAGCAGTGAGGACACTACAGCCTACGAGCAGTACTTC	CASSEDTTAYEQYF
TRBV29-1	.	.	TRBJ2-4	TGCAGCGTTGTGGGGAAGTTGGCCAAAAACATTCAGTACTTC	CSVVGKLAKNIQYF
TRBV29-1	.	many	TRBJ2-3	TGCAGCGTTGATATCGGAGGAGATACGCAGTATTTT	CSVDIGGDTQYF